The clone carrying this T cell receptor (beta chain) occurred a few times. Its antigen is unknown. This sample is drawn from a study of CD8 T cells in ankylosing spondylitis. Study-wide findings and caveats: There was a TCR beta motif, made of several highly homologous variants, that appeared characteristic of ankylosing spondylitis blood.

From the 5' RACE reads, TCRdb called clonotypes with MiXCR, one entry per CDR3 protein. The sample shows under 550,000 distinct CDR3 sequences, about 25% of them seen only once. The germline gives CDR1 MNHEY, CDR2 SMNVEV (reference sequence). V lost 0 bases, J lost 3 bases, and 6 bases lay in between. This CDR3 is built from 13 residues. Sequenced sample: blood, either unsorted or a sorted T cell fraction (not recorded which). The genes are TRBV27 and TRBJ2-7; D unclear. The TCR sequence derives from a male donor with ankylosing spondylitis. The CDR3 is CASSLSGDYEQYF. CDR3 nucleotide sequence: TGTGCCAGCAGTTTATCGGGCGACTACGAGCAGTACTTC.